Below are 5 T cell receptor beta chains sequenced from a single sample in a study of blood T cell repertoires in COVID-19. Here immunoSEQ multiplex PCR was the method, and the copy in TCRdb shows in-frame clones only, minus some. The data hold a few hundred thousand clones, with about 89% observed a single time. The sequenced material came from peripheral blood. The receptors shown here come from a woman aged 45-65 years who had recovered from COVID-19.

In this sample, this clone turned up once. The CDR3: CATGLAGGYEQFF. Here the CDR3 DNA reads TGTGCCACCGGACTAGCGGGAGGGTATGAGCAGTTCTTC. This sequence joins TRBV12-3 or TRBV12-4 and TRBJ2-1; TRBD2 aligns across 15 bases. This CDR3 region has 13 residues. Trimming cost V 10 bases and J 8 bases; bases outside gene matches: 3.

The chain employs TRBV9 and TRBJ1-6, with D tentatively TRBD1 (5 bases). The CDR3 extends over 12 amino acids. Deletions cut 7 bases from V and 8 bases from J, with 10 bases between. In germline, CDR1 is SGDLS, CDR2 YYNGEE. This CDR3 reads CASGTGDSPLHF. As DNA, the CDR3 is TGTGCCAGCGGTACAGGAGATTCACCCCTCCACTTT.

J is TRBJ2-5 and V is TRBV28; the D gene is possibly TRBD1 (6 bases). This CDR3 has 14 residues. The V end lost 7 bases, the J end lost 0 bases, and 12 bases lay between the germline ends. CDR1 is MDHEN and CDR2 is SYDVKM in the germline V gene. The chain's CDR3 is CASISTGHQETQYF. Written as DNA, the CDR3 is TGTGCCAGCATAAGCACAGGGCACCAAGAGACCCAGTACTTC.

This chain joins TRBV27 and TRBJ2-1; perhaps TRBD2 as D (6 bases). The CDR3 covers 12 residues. Germline CDR1 MNHEY, CDR2 SMNVEV (reference sequence). V lost 6 bases to trimming and J lost 14 bases, with 17 bases between them. The CDR3 DNA sequence: TGTGCCAGCAGGGGACTTAACTTTCATGAGTTCTTC. It specifies CASRGLNFHEFF.

The chain couples TRBV20-1 to TRBJ2-3, with D possibly being TRBD2 (5 bases). The V and J ends lost 3 bases and 2 bases respectively, with 6 bases between them. The CDR3 spans 12 residues. Germline CDR1 DFQATT, CDR2 SNEGSKA (reference sequence). This CDR3 is CSASRDTDTQYF. DNA of the CDR3: TGCAGTGCTAGTCGGGACACAGATACGCAGTATTTT.